The 31 T cell receptor beta chains given below trace back to one sample, sequenced in a study of blood T cell repertoires in COVID-19. TCRdb keeps only in-frame clones here, not all; method: immunoSEQ multiplex PCR. The sample shows around 240,000 clones, 70% to 90% of them seen only once. The sequenced sample consisted of peripheral blood. The origin of the receptors is a man in his forties with acute or convalescent COVID-19.

The chain joins TRBV12-5 to TRBJ2-2; TRBD1 aligns across 8 bases. The CDR3 is 13 amino acids. The V segment lost 11 bases and the J segment 3 bases; nucleotides outside the gene matches: 5. Germline V gene sequence: CDR1 LGHNT, CDR2 FRNRAP. The CDR3 sequence is CASQGADTGELFF. CDR3 nucleotides: TGTGCTTCTCAGGGGGCGGACACCGGGGAGCTGTTTTTT.

The chain links TRBV18 to TRBJ2-3; no reliable D call. CDR1 and CDR2 from the germline V gene are KGHSH and LQKENI. The CDR3 length is 13 residues. The V gene lost 8 bases and the J gene lost 4 bases, with 13 bases spanning the gap. CDR3 in amino acids: CASAQIISDTQYF. The CDR3 nucleotides read TGTGCCAGCGCTCAGATAATTTCAGATACGCAGTATTTT.

The chain's CDR3 is CASSLAGGYNSPLHF. The CDR3 nucleotides read TGTGCCAGCAGCTTGGCCGGGGGCTATAATTCACCCCTCCACTTT. The V call is TRBV5-5, the J call TRBJ1-6, with a tentative D call TRBD1 (5 bases). Germline CDR1 and CDR2: SGHKS and YYEKEE (reference sequence). The CDR3 spans 15 residues. Trimming removed 0 bases from V and 3 bases from J, with 7 bases in between.

V usage is TRBV14 and J usage is TRBJ1-1, with no clear D. CDR3 length equals 15 residues. Germline V gives CDR1 SGHDN, CDR2 FVKESK. The V end lost 6 bases, the J end lost 2 bases, and 16 bases lay between the germline ends. This chain's CDR3 is CASSLTRAGNTEAFF. The CDR3 DNA reads as TGTGCCAGCAGTCTCACCCGAGCTGGTAACACTGAAGCTTTCTTT. Looking up the rest from reference TRBV14 and TRBJ1-1 gives the full variable domain: EAGVTQFPSHSVIEKGQTVTLRCDPISGHDNLYWYRRVMGKEIKFLLHFVKESKQDESGMPNNRFLAERTGGTYSTLKVQPAELEDSGVYFCASSLTRAGNTEAFFGQGTRLTVV.

The chain has TRBV10-3 and TRBJ2-5; possible D gene TRBD2, 6 bases. The length of the CDR3 is 13 residues. V lost 9 bases to trimming and J lost 5 bases, with 16 bases between them. Germline V gene lookup returns CDR1 ENHRY and CDR2 SYGVKD. The CDR3 bases are TGTGCCATTGGGACTGGTGGGTGGGAGACCCAGTACTTC. Translating gives CAIGTGGWETQYF.

The CDR3 spells CATSRYGGETQYF. DNA of the CDR3: TGTGCCACCAGTCGATACGGGGGTGAGACCCAGTACTTC. V is TRBV24-1 and J is TRBJ2-5; TRBD2 might be the D (6 bases). V was shortened by 6 bases and J by 5 bases, with 12 bases between the two germline ends. This CDR3 has 13 residues. CDR1 and CDR2 (germline): KGHDR, SFDVKD.

The chain employs TRBV15 and TRBJ1-1, with 8 bases lining up with TRBD1. The ends lost 3 bases at V and 0 bases at J; junction bases unmatched: 18. Germline assignment: CDR1 LNHNV and CDR2 YYDKDF (reference sequence). There are 20 residues in the CDR3. The chain's CDR3 is CATSRPSGGELAPLNTEAFF. In nucleotides, the CDR3 is TGTGCCACCAGCAGGCCGTCAGGGGGCGAGTTGGCGCCTCTGAACACTGAAGCTTTCTTT.

V usage is TRBV18 and J usage is TRBJ2-5, with D possibly being TRBD2 (6 bases). The CDR3 covers 14 residues. Germline CDR1 KGHSH, CDR2 LQKENI. V was pared by 4 bases and J by 4 bases, with 13 bases between. In nucleotides, the CDR3 is TGTGCCAGCTCACTTGACAGCGGGCGAGAGACCCAGTACTTC. Translation gives CASSLDSGRETQYF.

A few counts support this clone. The chain carries TRBV5-1 and TRBJ2-2; 8 nucleotides line up with TRBD1. The CDR3 is 15 residues long. Germline CDR1 is SGHRS and CDR2 is YFSETQ. V trimming: 2 bases; J trimming: 3 bases; junction bases outside the gene matches: 3. In DNA form, the CDR3 reads TGCGCCAGCAGCTTCGGACAGGGTTACACCGGGGAGCTGTTTTTT. Its protein is CASSFGQGYTGELFF. The variable domain in full, with the rest retrieved from reference TRBV5-1 and TRBJ2-2, is KAGVTQTPRYLIKTRGQQVTLSCSPISGHRSVSWYQQTPGQGLQFLFEYFSETQRNKGNFPGRFSGRQFSNSRSEMNVSTLELGDSALYLCASSFGQGYTGELFFGEGSRLTVL.

The chain carries TRBV24-1 and TRBJ2-1; 8 bases fit TRBD2. V lost 2 bases, J lost 6 bases, and 8 bases stayed unmatched. The CDR3 totals 16 residues. Germline CDR1 reads KGHDR; CDR2 reads SFDVKD. In DNA form, the CDR3 reads TGTGCCACCAGTGATTCTAGGCGGGGGGCCAGCAATGAGCAGTTCTTC. The encoded protein is CATSDSRRGASNEQFF.

This clone has only one observation. This chain connects TRBV28 to TRBJ2-2; 14 bases align to TRBD2. Germline V gene sequence: CDR1 MDHEN, CDR2 SYDVKM. CDR3 length: 18 residues. The V gene end was trimmed by 3 bases and the J gene end by 8 bases; junction bases not matched to a gene: 11. CDR3 bases: TGTGCCAGCAGTTTCCAGGTTGGGACTAGCGGGGGTAAAGGGGAGCTGTTTTTT. Translation gives CASSFQVGTSGGKGELFF.

The CDR3: CASTPTGNTEAFF. CDR3 coding DNA: TGTGCCAGCACCCCTACAGGGAACACTGAAGCTTTCTTT. The chain carries TRBV7-9 and TRBJ1-1; the D gene is possibly TRBD1 (5 bases). Germline values: CDR1 SEHNR, CDR2 FQNEAQ (reference sequence). V dropped 7 bases and J dropped 1 base, with 10 bases sitting between them. This CDR3 is 13 amino acids long.

The rearrangement joins TRBV6-5 to TRBJ1-2, with 10 bases matching TRBD1. Germline CDR1 and CDR2: MNHEY and SVGAGI. The V gene end was trimmed by 1 base and the J gene end by 4 bases; junction bases not matched to a gene: 3. The CDR3 is 15 residues long. CDR3 sequence (DNA): TGTGCCAGCAGTTACTTCCGGGACAGGGGCTATGGCTACACCTTC. This encodes CASSYFRDRGYGYTF.

The chain recombines TRBV3-1 (or the pseudogene TRBV3-2) with TRBJ1-2; D gene unclear. The V gene lost 0 bases and the J gene lost 4 bases, with 9 bases spanning the gap. Germline assignment: CDR1 LGHDT and CDR2 YNNKEL (reference sequence). This CDR3 contains 14 residues. CDR3 nucleotide sequence: TGTGCCAGCAGCCAAGAACAGATAATCTATGGCTACACCTTC. Residues: CASSQEQIIYGYTF.

V gene TRBV25-1 combines with J gene TRBJ1-2; 7 bases line up with TRBD1. J lost 0 bases, V lost 1 base, and 2 bases had no gene match. Looked up from germline, CDR1 is MGHDK and CDR2 is SYGVNS. The CDR3 has 15 residues. CDR3 protein: CASSELGTANYGYTF. CDR3 nucleotides: TGTGCCAGCAGTGAATTGGGGACAGCTAACTATGGCTACACCTTC.

The J gene is TRBJ1-2, the V gene TRBV6-6; TRBD1 matches 7 bases. J lost 0 bases, V lost 5 bases, and 12 bases had no gene match. CDR1 and CDR2 from the germline V gene are MNHNY and SVGAGI (reference sequence). This CDR3 is built from 17 residues. CDR3 sequence: CASSPRLDRATNYGYTF. The CDR3 DNA reads TGTGCCAGCAGTCCCCGCCTAGACAGGGCCACTAACTATGGCTACACCTTC.

The V and J genes are TRBV2 and TRBJ1-2; D may be TRBD1 (5 bases). This CDR3 has 13 amino acids. The V and J ends lost 8 bases and 4 bases respectively, with 14 bases between them. Germline V CDR1 and CDR2: SNHLY, FYNNEI. CDR3 sequence (DNA): TGTGCCAGCGATATACAGGACCTCTATGGCTACACCTTC. Translated: CASDIQDLYGYTF.

The gene calls are TRBV4-1 and TRBJ1-2; 8 nucleotides match TRBD1. CDR1 MGHRA and CDR2 YSYEKL come from the germline V gene. The CDR3 consists of 14 residues. V shed 0 bases and J 7 bases; nucleotides not matched to a gene: 4. CDR3 coding DNA: TGCGCCAGCAGCCAAGATGACAGGGGATCTGGCTACACCTTC. Residues: CASSQDDRGSGYTF.

The chain is built from TRBV5-4 and TRBJ1-2, with TRBD1 matching 8 bases. The junction had 13 bases not matched to a gene; V was cut back by 0 bases and J by 6 bases. The CDR3 length is 17 residues. Germline CDR1 reads SGHNT; CDR2 reads YYREEE (reference sequence). CDR3 DNA: TGTGCCAGCAGCTTGGCCCCAGGGGGCTTTTCTACACATGGCTACACCTTC. This codes for CASSLAPGGFSTHGYTF.

V usage is TRBV20-1 and J usage is TRBJ2-7; unclear D gene. This CDR3 has 11 amino acids. CDR1 and CDR2 (germline): DFQATT, SNEGSKA (reference sequence). V lost 2 bases, J lost 6 bases, and 8 bases lay in between. The CDR3 is CSARPGSEQYF. The CDR3 DNA is TGCAGTGCTAGACCCGGGTCCGAGCAGTACTTC.

In its sample, this clone was seen once. The chain combines TRBV5-4 with TRBJ1-6; the match to TRBD1 covers 7 bases. The V and J ends lost 4 bases and 7 bases, in that order; junction bases with no gene match: 8. The CDR3 covers 15 residues. Germline CDR1 is SGHNT and CDR2 is YYREEE (reference sequence). The DNA for the CDR3 is TGTGCCAGCAGCAGGGGGCTACCTGAGAATTCACCCCTCCACTTT. Protein sequence: CASSRGLPENSPLHF.

CDR3: CASSGYGGETQYF. CDR3 coding DNA: TGTGCCAGCAGTGGATACGGGGGGGAGACCCAGTACTTC. The chain carries TRBV2 and TRBJ2-5; 7 bases map to TRBD2. The CDR3 length is 13 residues. The J segment lost 5 bases and the V segment lost 4 bases, leaving 4 bases of the junction unmatched. Germline V CDR1 and CDR2: SNHLY, FYNNEI.

The V gene is TRBV6-5, the J gene TRBJ2-7; 10 bases are a match to TRBD2. The CDR3 loop spans 15 amino acids. Germline CDR1 MNHEY, CDR2 SVGAGI. V lost 9 bases and J lost 4; bases outside the gene matches: 12. CDR3: CASKRGGLNSYEQYF. CDR3 sequence (DNA): TGTGCCAGTAAGCGGGGGGGCCTCAATTCGTACGAGCAGTACTTC.

This clone appeared a single time. The chain employs TRBV5-5 and TRBJ2-3, with 12 nucleotides matching TRBD2. The CDR3 spans 16 residues. The V and J ends lost 4 bases and 5 bases, in that order; junction bases with no gene match: 8. Germline loops: CDR1 SGHKS, CDR2 YYEKEE (reference sequence). The CDR3, as DNA: TGTGCCAGCAGCCCCGCTAGCGGGGGGGCAATAGATACGCAGTATTTT. It encodes CASSPASGGAIDTQYF.

Here the CDR3 DNA reads TGTGCCAGCAGCCAAGATGATCGGGGGAGGACGGGCTACACCTTC. This sequence encodes CASSQDDRGRTGYTF. The chain uses TRBV3-1 (or the pseudogene TRBV3-2) and TRBJ1-2, with TRBD1 as a possible D gene (5 bases). The CDR3 spans 15 residues. Germline CDR1 and CDR2: LGHDT and YNNKEL (reference sequence). The germline V and J ends were trimmed by 0 bases and 8 bases, with 16 bases remaining between them.

The CDR3 here is CASSAHSSNQPQHF. In DNA, the CDR3 is TGTGCCAGCAGTGCACACAGTAGCAATCAGCCCCAGCATTTT. The V gene is TRBV25-1, the J gene TRBJ1-5; no definite D call. Germline assignment: CDR1 MGHDK and CDR2 SYGVNS. This CDR3 is 14 amino acids long. Between the trimmed V and J ends, which lost 4 bases and 0 bases, there was a span of 7 bases.

The chain carries TRBV29-1 and TRBJ2-7; D is unresolved. This CDR3 spans 13 amino acids. Germline CDR1 reads SQVTM; CDR2 reads ANQGSEA. V was pared by 6 bases and J by 6 bases, with 18 bases between. The CDR3 sequence is CSVVTRPGGEQYF. As DNA, the CDR3 is TGCAGCGTGGTGACACGCCCTGGTGGCGAGCAGTACTTC.

The rearrangement uses TRBV6-2 or TRBV6-3 and TRBJ2-3; the match to TRBD2 covers 8 bases. CDR3 length: 17 residues. Germline lookup yields CDR1 MNHEY and CDR2 SVGEGT. After removal of 2 bases from V and 3 bases from J, the junction contained 10 bases not matched to a gene. For the CDR3, the DNA is TGTGCCAGCAGTTACGGTGCGGGGGGTTTTTGGACAGATACGCAGTATTTT. It translates to CASSYGAGGFWTDTQYF.

The chain joins TRBV6-5 to TRBJ2-3; tentative D call: TRBD1 (5 bases). CDR1 MNHEY and CDR2 SVGAGI come from the germline V gene. This CDR3 is 15 amino acids long. Trimming took 0 bases from V and 5 from J, leaving 12 bases between them. As DNA, the CDR3 is TGTGCCAGCAGTTACTCACCGACAGCAAAAGATACGCAGTATTTT. This sequence encodes CASSYSPTAKDTQYF.

J is TRBJ2-1 and V is TRBV6-6; 8 bases are a match to TRBD2. Looked up from germline, CDR1 is MNHNY and CDR2 is SVGAGI (reference sequence). The trim removed 4 bases at V and 1 base at J, leaving 3 bases unmatched. The CDR3 spans 15 residues. In DNA, the CDR3 is TGTGCCAGCAGTTTAGCGGGGATATCCTACAATGAGCAGTTCTTC. Translation: CASSLAGISYNEQFF.

The chain has TRBV10-2 and TRBJ1-3; TRBD1 aligns across 7 bases. The CDR3 is 15 residues long. Germline V lookup: CDR1 WSHSY, CDR2 SAAADI. With V trimmed by 0 bases and J by 2 bases, 1 base remained unmatched. CDR3 region: CASSESRGAGNTIYF. For the CDR3, the DNA is TGCGCCAGCAGTGAGTCCAGGGGGGCTGGAAACACCATATATTTT.